These 21 T cell receptor beta chains share one sample of origin, sequenced in a study of Ad26.COV2.S vaccination and SARS-CoV-2 variants. Treatment specified: around 19 received Ad26.COV2.S at low or high dose, single or two shots; a few received placebo; per-sample allocation not given. At day 63 after the first vaccine or placebo injection, samples were drawn. The method was immunoSEQ multiplex PCR; TCRdb's version includes in-frame clones alone and lacks a portion of them. Altogether roughly 350,000 clones are present, 88% being singletons, with the ten largest covering 6.4%. The sequenced sample was peripheral blood, obtained in a trial of Ad26.COV2.S vaccine versus placebo. The receptors were sampled from a person aged 18-65 years who received the Ad26.COV2.S COVID-19 vaccine or a placebo.

This clone has a single count. The V and J genes are TRBV9 and TRBJ1-1; TRBD1 might be the D (6 bases). CDR3 length: 16 residues. In germline, CDR1 is SGDLS, CDR2 YYNGEE. The V and J ends lost 0 bases and 4 bases respectively, with 16 bases between them. Written as DNA, the CDR3 is TGTGCCAGCAGCGTAGGATCCGGACAGAGGATCACTGAAGCTTTCTTT. This codes for CASSVGSGQRITEAFF. The full variable domain, its missing parts supplied by reference TRBV9 and TRBJ1-1, is DSGVTQTPKHLITATGQRVTLRCSPRSGDLSVYWYQQSLDQGLQFLIQYYNGEERAKGNILERFSAQQFPDLHSELNLSSLELGDSALYFCASSVGSGQRITEAFFGQGTRLTVV.

This sequence joins TRBV9 and TRBJ2-2; D not resolved. Trimming removed 3 bases from V and 3 bases from J, with 12 bases in between. CDR1 and CDR2 (germline): SGDLS, YYNGEE. This CDR3 has 15 residues. Written as DNA, the CDR3 is TGTGCCAGCAGCGCCACCTACAGATACACCGGGGAGCTGTTTTTT. The encoded protein is CASSATYRYTGELFF.

The chain links TRBV5-4 to TRBJ1-6; 9 bases agree with TRBD1. The J segment lost 13 bases and the V segment lost 4 bases, leaving 12 bases of the junction unmatched. The CDR3 extends over 15 amino acids. Germline V gene data show CDR1 as SGHNT and CDR2 as YYREEE (reference sequence). CDR3 nucleotide sequence: TGTGCCAGCAGCATATGGGACAGGGACAGTTTCCCCCTCCACTTT. Translation: CASSIWDRDSFPLHF. The whole variable domain, filled in from reference TRBV5-4 and TRBJ1-6, reads ETGVTQSPTHLIKTRGQQVTLRCSSQSGHNTVSWYQQALGQGPQFIFQYYREEENGRGNFPPRFSGLQFPNYSSELNVNALELDDSALYLCASSIWDRDSFPLHFGNGTRLTVT.

The chain links TRBV12-5 to TRBJ2-1, with a weak D call TRBD2 (7 bases). CDR1 and CDR2 from the germline V gene are LGHNT and FRNRAP. V was shortened by 6 bases and J by 6 bases, with 12 bases between the two germline ends. This CDR3 is 13 amino acids long. CDR3 in DNA: TGTGCTAGTGGCCGGGGGGCGGGCAATGAGCAGTTCTTC. Encoded protein: CASGRGAGNEQFF. Full variable domain (remainder filled in from reference TRBV12-5 and TRBJ2-1): DARVTQTPRHKVTEMGQEVTMRCQPILGHNTVFWYRQTMMQGLELLAYFRNRAPLDDSGMPKDRFSAEMPDATLATLKIQPSEPRDSAVYFCASGRGAGNEQFFGPGTRLTVL.

The chain employs TRBV6-2 or TRBV6-3 and TRBJ2-7; no firm D call. The germline gives CDR1 MNHEY, CDR2 SVGEGT. Trimming took off 0 bases at V and 9 bases at J, with 9 bases between the two ends. This CDR3 has 12 amino acids. Here the CDR3 reads CASSYSISVQYF. For the CDR3, the DNA is TGTGCCAGCAGTTACTCGATCTCGGTGCAGTACTTC.

The V gene is TRBV6-2 or TRBV6-3, the J gene TRBJ1-2, with D perhaps matching TRBD1 (5 bases). This CDR3 is 15 amino acids long. The V end lost 5 bases, the J end lost 0 bases, and 13 bases lay between the germline ends. Germline V gene data show CDR1 as MNHEY and CDR2 as SVGEGT. The CDR3: CASSPWDGSNYGYTF. The DNA for the CDR3 is TGTGCCAGCAGTCCATGGGACGGTTCTAACTATGGCTACACCTTC.

The V and J genes are TRBV18 and TRBJ1-2; 7 bases line up with TRBD1. Germline CDR1 and CDR2: KGHSH and LQKENI. Trimming took 5 bases from V and 0 from J; bases not matched to a gene: 9. The CDR3 has 16 residues. CDR3 nucleotide sequence: TGTGCCAGCTCAGCGCTCAAGACAGGGACTAACTATGGCTACACCTTC. Protein product: CASSALKTGTNYGYTF. Using reference TRBV18 and TRBJ1-2 for the parts outside the CDR3, the full variable domain is NAGVMQNPRHLVRRRGQEARLRCSPMKGHSHVYWYRQLPEEGLKFMVYLQKENIIDESGMPKERFSAEFPKEGPSILRIQQVVRGDSAAYFCASSALKTGTNYGYTFGSGTRLTVV.

This clone was observed at least ten times. The V gene is TRBV7-3, the J gene TRBJ2-7; D gene uncertain. CDR3 size: 14 residues. CDR1 and CDR2 (germline): SGHTA, FQGTGA. Trimming removed 1 base from V and 2 bases from J, with 9 bases in between. CDR3 loop: CASSLKTTPYEQYF. In DNA form, the CDR3 reads TGTGCCAGCAGCTTAAAGACCACTCCCTACGAGCAGTACTTC. The complete variable domain, with remaining parts taken from reference TRBV7-3 and TRBJ2-7, reads GAGVSQTPSNKVTEKGKYVELRCDPISGHTALYWYRQSLGQGPEFLIYFQGTGAADDSGLPNDRFFAVRPEGSVSTLKIQRTERGDSAVYLCASSLKTTPYEQYFGPGTRLTVT.

This chain uses TRBV15 with TRBJ1-5; 7 bases agree with TRBD1. V was clipped by 0 bases and J by 8 bases; unmatched bases: 13. The CDR3 runs to 17 residues. Germline CDR1 and CDR2: LNHNV and YYDKDF (reference sequence). CDR3 sequence reads: CATSRDTGTVTSEPQHF. CDR3 in DNA: TGTGCCACCAGCAGAGATACCGGGACAGTGACTTCTGAGCCCCAGCATTTT.

The chain carries TRBV9 and TRBJ1-3; no clear D gene. The CDR3 contains 14 residues. The germline CDR1 and CDR2 sequences are SGDLS and YYNGEE. The V and J ends lost 0 bases and 0 bases respectively, with 4 bases between them. This CDR3 is CASSVAVSGNTIYF. The CDR3 nucleotides are TGTGCCAGCAGCGTAGCAGTCTCTGGAAACACCATATATTTT. Supplemented by reference TRBV9 and TRBJ1-3, the full variable domain reads DSGVTQTPKHLITATGQRVTLRCSPRSGDLSVYWYQQSLDQGLQFLIQYYNGEERAKGNILERFSAQQFPDLHSELNLSSLELGDSALYFCASSVAVSGNTIYFGEGSWLTVV.

This chain connects TRBV7-3 to TRBJ2-1, with 9 positions matching TRBD2. The CDR3 consists of 16 residues. The germline V gene has CDR1 SGHTA and CDR2 FQGTGA. V trimming: 1 base; J trimming: 2 bases; junction bases outside the gene matches: 3. The CDR3: CASSLKRGAAYNEQFF. The CDR3 coding sequence is TGTGCCAGCAGCTTAAAGCGGGGGGCCGCCTACAATGAGCAGTTCTTC.

Here the CDR3 DNA reads TGTGCCAGCAGCCAAGGGAACAGGGGAAACATTCAGTACTTC. Its translation is CASSQGNRGNIQYF. The J gene is TRBJ2-4, the V gene TRBV14; TRBD1 matches 7 bases. In germline, CDR1 is SGHDN, CDR2 FVKESK. The CDR3 is made up of 14 amino acids. The V gene end was trimmed by 1 base and the J gene end by 6 bases; junction bases not matched to a gene: 3.

This clone was seen only once. The chain's CDR3 is CASSLAPAGVGEQYF. The CDR3 bases are TGTGCCAGCAGCTTGGCACCAGCGGGAGTCGGCGAGCAGTACTTC. The V gene is TRBV5-6, the J gene TRBJ2-7, with 8 bases identical to TRBD2. V trimming: 0 bases; J trimming: 6 bases; junction bases outside the gene matches: 8. The CDR3 is 15 residues long. CDR1 is SGHDT and CDR2 is YYEEEE in the germline V gene.

The chain couples TRBV19 to TRBJ2-4; possibly TRBD2 for D (6 bases). The CDR3 totals 18 residues. The germline V gene has CDR1 LNHDA and CDR2 SQIVND (reference sequence). Between the trimmed V and J ends, which lost 6 bases and 3 bases, there was a span of 24 bases. In DNA, the CDR3 is TGTGCCAGTAGAGCCCTACTCGGGAGAGATGTAGGCAAAAACATTCAGTACTTC. Translating it yields CASRALLGRDVGKNIQYF.

This chain links TRBV6-5 with TRBJ1-6; TRBD1 matches 7 bases. J was trimmed by 5 bases and V by 6 bases; bases with no gene match: 7. The CDR3 loop spans 15 amino acids. CDR1 and CDR2 (germline): MNHEY, SVGAGI. CDR3 region: CASSRPGQNNSPLHF. The CDR3, as DNA: TGTGCCAGCAGCCGCCCGGGACAGAATAATTCACCCCTCCACTTT.

This sequence joins TRBV5-1 and TRBJ1-5; 11 nucleotides match TRBD1. Germline CDR1 and CDR2: SGHRS and YFSETQ. With 4 bases clipped from V and 2 bases from J, the junction kept 8 bases outside the gene matches. This CDR3 has 17 amino acids. CDR3 residues: CASSEGTGGVGNQPQHF. The CDR3 DNA reads as TGCGCCAGCAGCGAAGGGACAGGGGGAGTTGGCAATCAGCCCCAGCATTTT.

This chain connects TRBV30 to TRBJ2-5, with D unclear. V shed 5 bases and J shed 2 bases, with 9 bases lying between them. The CDR3 sequence is 12 residues long. CDR1 GTSNPN and CDR2 SVGIG come from the germline V gene (reference sequence). The CDR3 DNA reads TGTGCCTGGGACCGCTCGCAAGAGACCCAGTACTTC. Its protein product is CAWDRSQETQYF.

The chain links TRBV11-3 to TRBJ2-3; D uncertain. The CDR3 totals 12 residues. Trimming took 6 bases from V and 3 from J, leaving 7 bases between them. Germline V CDR1 and CDR2: SGHNT, YENEEA. CDR3 sequence: CASRKRTDTQYF. The CDR3, as DNA: TGTGCCAGCAGAAAAAGGACAGATACGCAGTATTTT.

The table lists this clone with a count of one. V usage is TRBV7-8 and J usage is TRBJ2-7; TRBD1 matches at 7 bases. Per germline, CDR1 SGHVS and CDR2 FQNEAQ. CDR3 length equals 17 residues. Germline trimming cut 1 base from V and 1 base from J; bases unmatched to any gene: 10. CDR3 region: CASSLVVTQGFSYEQYF. The CDR3 nucleotides are TGTGCCAGCAGCTTAGTCGTTACACAGGGGTTTTCCTACGAGCAGTACTTC. Based on the CDR3 plus reference TRBV7-8 and TRBJ2-7, the full variable domain is GAGVSQSPRYKVAKRGQDVALRCDPISGHVSLFWYQQALGQGPEFLTYFQNEAQLDKSGLPSDRFFAERPEGSVSTLKIQRTQQEDSAVYLCASSLVVTQGFSYEQYFGPGTRLTVT.

This clone was counted between two and nine times. The V and J genes are TRBV4-3 and TRBJ2-2; 9 bases line up with TRBD2. Trimming at V came to 4 bases and at J to 7 bases, leaving 13 bases not matched to a gene. Germline V lookup: CDR1 LGHNA, CDR2 YSLEER. The CDR3 has 17 amino acids. CDR3 in amino acids: CASSPPPAGGLNGELFF. CDR3 in DNA: TGCGCCAGCAGCCCTCCCCCAGCGGGAGGTTTAAACGGGGAGCTGTTTTTT.

This clone was seen a single time. DNA of the CDR3: TGTGCCAGTAGTCAGGAAGGGGGTGCCGGGGAGCTGTTTTTT. This encodes CASSQEGGAGELFF. The chain uses TRBV19 and TRBJ2-2; D perhaps matches TRBD1 (6 bases). With 5 bases removed from V and 6 bases from J, the gap between germline ends came to 13 bases. The CDR3 has 14 residues. The germline gives CDR1 LNHDA, CDR2 SQIVND (reference sequence).